This T cell receptor (beta chain) comes out of a study of cytomegalovirus exposure and HLA in healthy donors. The PCR ran on 60 Vbeta and 13 Jbeta primers. TCRdb keeps only in-frame clones here, not all; method: immunoSEQ multiplex PCR. The data contain tens of thousands of clones, around 83% of them singletons. On this clone itself: What it recognizes is unknown.

Study-level points and caveats: Sequencing depth across donors, presence/absence analyses assumed, was roughly uniform. A list of roughly 160 TCR beta chains associated with cytomegalovirus was given.

V lost 2 bases to trimming and J lost 2 bases, with 11 bases between them. CDR1 and CDR2 from the germline V gene are SGHRS and YFSETQ. The CDR3 extends over 16 amino acids. The sequencing sample was made of PBMCs. The source is a man aged 25-45 years in good health and CMV-seronegative. The chain carries TRBV5-1 and TRBJ2-6, with unresolved D. This CDR3 reads CASSLIATPGANVLTF. In DNA, the CDR3 is TGCGCCAGCAGCTTAATTGCGACACCTGGGGCCAACGTCCTGACTTTC.